A single T cell receptor beta chain is shown here with its context. This specimen comes from a study of T cell clusters in autoimmune cytopenias. Each sample's input was 200 to 250 ng genomic DNA, approximately 37,500 genome equivalents. Multiplex touch-down PCR amplified TRB using TRB-A and TRB-B pools in one tube. TCRdb reanalyzed the multiplex PCR reads, giving one entry per CDR3 protein sequence and no DNA. The listing records 3,000 to 4,000 distinct CDR3 sequences. Germline CDR1 reads KGHSH; CDR2 reads LQKENI. This CDR3 comprises 14 residues. The chain recombines TRBV18 with TRBJ1-2; TCRdb indicates TRBD1, and absent DNA this call remains unverified. Sequencing was performed on peripheral blood. The sequence came from a human donor with an autoimmune cytopenia, with autoimmune hepatitis or in good health (not recorded which). This chain's CDR3 is CASSPGQGLVGYTF.